Listed below are T cell receptor beta chains from one sample, sequenced in a study of blood T cell repertoires in COVID-19. Repertoires were generated with immunoSEQ multiplex PCR, while TCRdb's copy carries only in-frame clones and drops some. The table records roughly 100,000 clones, more than 80% of them present only once. The sample taken for sequencing was peripheral blood. The receptors here all came from a human donor in a cohort sampled during active COVID-19. Each CDR3 is given with its conserved first and last residue. A D gene is named only where the DNA matches it firmly. Only some rows state a clone size, as once, few, many or a class for expanded clones.

J gene	V gene	D gene	clone size	CDR3 DNA	CDR3 protein
TRBJ1-5	TRBV4-2	TRBD1	few	TGTGCCAGCAGCCGAGACAGGGGCGGGCAGCCCCAGCATTTT	CASSRDRGGQPQHF
TRBJ1-1	TRBV14	.	once	TGTGCCAGCAGCCAGCCCTTGAGTACTGAAGCTTTCTTT	CASSQPLSTEAFF
TRBJ2-3	TRBV4-2	TRBD2	.	TGTGCCAGCAGCCAAGTCGGGGGTCCGGGGGGGACAGATACGCAGTATTTT	CASSQVGGPGGTDTQYF
TRBJ2-1	TRBV7-6	.	.	TGTGCCAGCAGCTTAGCACAGAGCTCCTACAATGAGCAGTTCTTC	CASSLAQSSYNEQFF
TRBJ1-1	TRBV7-9	.	.	TGTGCCGCCGTATTTATCAGGGGAGGGACTGAAGCTTTCTTT	CAAVFIRGGTEAFF
TRBJ2-1	TRBV27	TRBD1	.	TGTGCCAGCAGTTTCACGGGACAGGGGGCTTTAAATGAGCAGTTCTTC	CASSFTGQGALNEQFF
TRBJ2-3	TRBV7-3	TRBD2	.	TGTGCCAGCAGCTTGGCGGGGCCTGGCGGGGGTACGCAGTATTTT	CASSLAGPGGGTQYF
TRBJ1-2	TRBV2	TRBD1	few	TGTGCCAGCAGGGACCAGGACAGGGTGTTCTATGGCTACACCTTC	CASRDQDRVFYGYTF
TRBJ2-7	TRBV5-4	.	.	TGTGCCAGCAACAATGGACTCTACGAGCAGTACTTC	CASNNGLYEQYF
TRBJ1-2	TRBV14	TRBD1	few	TGTGCCAGCAGCCAAGATGTCTCAGGGGGCGGCTACACCTTC	CASSQDVSGGGYTF
TRBJ1-1	TRBV18	.	once	TGTGCCAGCTCTCCCGGTTGGGGGGTCACTGAAGCTTTCTTT	CASSPGWGVTEAFF
TRBJ2-5	TRBV19	TRBD2	.	TGTGCCAGTAGTATAGATACGGATAGCGGGGGGGCGAGAGAGACCCAGTACTTC	CASSIDTDSGGARETQYF
TRBJ2-3	TRBV10-3	.	.	TGTGCCATCAGGAAGGGCGGGGAGGCAGATACGCAGTATTTT	CAIRKGGEADTQYF
TRBJ1-5	TRBV10-3	.	.	TGTGCCATCAGTGAGCCCTCCAGAGGAGGGAGGGATCAGCCCCAGCATTTT	CAISEPSRGGRDQPQHF
TRBJ2-3	TRBV3-1/TRBV3-2	TRBD2	.	TGTGCCAGCAGCCTTCGGACTAGCGGGGGGCGGATGGATACGCAGTATTTT	CASSLRTSGGRMDTQYF
TRBJ1-2	TRBV19	TRBD1	.	TGTGCCAGTAGTATGGGGACAGGGGGAGGCTATGGCTACACCTTC	CASSMGTGGGYGYTF
TRBJ1-2	TRBV6-5	.	.	TGTGCCAGCCGATTACAGGAATATTCCTACACCTTC	CASRLQEYSYTF
TRBJ2-2	TRBV5-1	.	once	TGCGCCAGCAGCCCCGGGACTTACGCCGGGGAGCTGTTTTTT	CASSPGTYAGELFF
TRBJ1-2	TRBV2	.	once	TGTGCCAGCAGGCCCGGGATGGGCTATGGCTACACCTTC	CASRPGMGYGYTF
TRBJ1-1	TRBV7-2	TRBD1	.	TGTGCCAGCAGCTTAAAACAGGGGGCCACTGAAGCTTTCTTT	CASSLKQGATEAFF
TRBJ2-7	TRBV7-9	TRBD2	.	TGTGCCAGCAGCCCCGGACTAGCGGGCTACGAGCAGTACTTC	CASSPGLAGYEQYF
TRBJ2-7	TRBV19	.	.	TGTGCCAGTAGTATTGAGGGGACTCCTTACGAGCAGTACTTC	CASSIEGTPYEQYF
TRBJ1-2	TRBV2	.	once	TGTGCCAGCAGAAGGGAGGGGAGGGCCATCTATGGCTACACCTTC	CASRREGRAIYGYTF
TRBJ1-1	TRBV19	.	.	TGTGCCAGTAGCCCTACCCGACTCGAATTTGGGACTGAAGCTTTCTTT	CASSPTRLEFGTEAFF
TRBJ2-1	TRBV3-1/TRBV3-2	.	.	TGTGCCAGCAGCCTAGCCAGGGCAGGAAAGGACAATGAGCAGTTCTTC	CASSLARAGKDNEQFF
TRBJ1-1	TRBV5-1	.	few	TGCGCCAGCAGCCTGACCGGGACAACGAACACTGAAGCTTTCTTT	CASSLTGTTNTEAFF
TRBJ2-5	TRBV19	TRBD1	.	TGTGCCAGTAGCACCTACCTCAGGGGGCGCGAAGAGACCCAGTACTTC	CASSTYLRGREETQYF
TRBJ1-1	TRBV29-1	TRBD1	.	TGCAGCGTTGAACCCACAGGGGTTTTGCGGTGGACTGAAGCTTTCTTT	CSVEPTGVLRWTEAFF
TRBJ1-4	TRBV2	TRBD1	.	TGTGCCAGCGGGCACGACAGGGGGTCTAATGAAAAACTGTTTTTT	CASGHDRGSNEKLFF
TRBJ1-2	TRBV23-1	.	.	TGCGCCAGCAGTCAAGACAGGATGGATGGCTACACCTTC	CASSQDRMDGYTF
TRBJ1-1	TRBV19	.	few	TGTGCCAGTAGTTTACAGGCCCAAACTAACACTGAAGCTTTCTTT	CASSLQAQTNTEAFF
TRBJ1-3	TRBV21-1	.	.	TGTGCCAGCCCGGACAGCCGTGGAAACACCATATATTTT	CASPDSRGNTIYF